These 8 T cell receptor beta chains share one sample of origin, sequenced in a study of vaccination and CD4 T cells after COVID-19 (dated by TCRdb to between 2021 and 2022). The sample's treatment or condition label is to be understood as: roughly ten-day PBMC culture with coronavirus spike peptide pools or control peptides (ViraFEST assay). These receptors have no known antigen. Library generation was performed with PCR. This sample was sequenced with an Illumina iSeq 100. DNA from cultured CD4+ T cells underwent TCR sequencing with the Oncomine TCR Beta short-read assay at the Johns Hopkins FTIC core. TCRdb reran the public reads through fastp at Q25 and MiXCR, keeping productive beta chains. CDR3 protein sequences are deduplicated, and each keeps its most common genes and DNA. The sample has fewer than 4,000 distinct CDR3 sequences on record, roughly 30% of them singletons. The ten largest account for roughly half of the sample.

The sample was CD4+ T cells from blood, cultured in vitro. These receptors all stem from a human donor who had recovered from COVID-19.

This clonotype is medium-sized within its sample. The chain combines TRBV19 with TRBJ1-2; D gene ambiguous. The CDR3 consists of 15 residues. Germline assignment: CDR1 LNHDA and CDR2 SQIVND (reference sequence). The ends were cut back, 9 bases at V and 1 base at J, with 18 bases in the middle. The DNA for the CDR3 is TGTGCCAGCAGCAGTGGTGGATACTATAACTATGGCTACACCTTC. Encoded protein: CASSSGGYYNYGYTF.

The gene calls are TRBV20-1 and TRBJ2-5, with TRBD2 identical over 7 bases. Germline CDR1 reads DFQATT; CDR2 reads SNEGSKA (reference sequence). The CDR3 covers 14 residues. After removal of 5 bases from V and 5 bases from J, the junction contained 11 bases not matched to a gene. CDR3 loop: CSALTSHLGETQYF. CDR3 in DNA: TGCAGTGCTCTGACTAGCCATCTAGGGGAGACCCAGTACTTC.

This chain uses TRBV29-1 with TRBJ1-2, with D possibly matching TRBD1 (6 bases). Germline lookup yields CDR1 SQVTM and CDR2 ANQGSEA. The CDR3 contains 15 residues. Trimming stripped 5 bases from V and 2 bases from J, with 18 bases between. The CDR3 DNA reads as TGCAGCGTTTCACCCGCGCCGACAGGAAACTATGGCTACACCTTC. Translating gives CSVSPAPTGNYGYTF.

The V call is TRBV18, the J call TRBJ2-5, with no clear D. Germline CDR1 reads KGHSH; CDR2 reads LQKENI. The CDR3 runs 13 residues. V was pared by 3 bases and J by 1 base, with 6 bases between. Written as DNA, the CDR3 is TGTGCCAGCTCACCCGGGCTCCAAGAGACCCAGTACTTC. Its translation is CASSPGLQETQYF.

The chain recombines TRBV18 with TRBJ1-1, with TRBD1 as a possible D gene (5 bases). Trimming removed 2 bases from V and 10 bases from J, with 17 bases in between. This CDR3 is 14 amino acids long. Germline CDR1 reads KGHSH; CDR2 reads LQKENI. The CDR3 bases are TGTGCCAGCTCACCAGCCAGGGCCACAGGAGGAGCTTTCTTT. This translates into CASSPARATGGAFF.

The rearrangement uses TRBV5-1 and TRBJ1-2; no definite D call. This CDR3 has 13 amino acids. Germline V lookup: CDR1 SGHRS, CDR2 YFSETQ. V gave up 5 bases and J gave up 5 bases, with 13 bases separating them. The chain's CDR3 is CASSLQEAYGYTF. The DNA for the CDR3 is TGCGCCAGCAGTCTTCAGGAGGCTTATGGCTACACCTTC.

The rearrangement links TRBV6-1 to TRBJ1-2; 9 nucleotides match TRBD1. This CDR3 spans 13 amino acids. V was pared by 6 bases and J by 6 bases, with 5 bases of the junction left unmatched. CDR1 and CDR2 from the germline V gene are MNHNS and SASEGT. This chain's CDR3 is CASRATGGNGYTF. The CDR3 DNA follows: TGTGCCAGCAGGGCTACAGGGGGCAATGGCTACACCTTC.

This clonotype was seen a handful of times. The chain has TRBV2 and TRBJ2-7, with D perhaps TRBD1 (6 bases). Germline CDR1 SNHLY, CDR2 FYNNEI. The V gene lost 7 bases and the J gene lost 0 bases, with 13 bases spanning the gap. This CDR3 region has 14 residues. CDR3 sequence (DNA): TGTGCCAGCACCTTGAGGGGGATCTCCTACGAGCAGTACTTC. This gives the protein CASTLRGISYEQYF.